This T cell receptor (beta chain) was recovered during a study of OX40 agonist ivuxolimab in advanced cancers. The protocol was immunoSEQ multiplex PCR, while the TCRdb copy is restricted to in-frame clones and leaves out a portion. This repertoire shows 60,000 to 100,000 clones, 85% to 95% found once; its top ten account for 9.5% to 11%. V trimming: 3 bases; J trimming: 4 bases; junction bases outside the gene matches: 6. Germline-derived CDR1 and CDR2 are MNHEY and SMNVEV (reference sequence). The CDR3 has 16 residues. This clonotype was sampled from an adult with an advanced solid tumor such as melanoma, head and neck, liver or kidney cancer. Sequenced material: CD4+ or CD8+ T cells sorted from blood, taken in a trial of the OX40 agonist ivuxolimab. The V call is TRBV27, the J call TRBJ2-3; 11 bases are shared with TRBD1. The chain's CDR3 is CASSFLGQGAADTQYF. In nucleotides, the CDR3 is TGTGCCAGCAGTTTTCTCGGACAGGGGGCCGCAGATACGCAGTATTTT.